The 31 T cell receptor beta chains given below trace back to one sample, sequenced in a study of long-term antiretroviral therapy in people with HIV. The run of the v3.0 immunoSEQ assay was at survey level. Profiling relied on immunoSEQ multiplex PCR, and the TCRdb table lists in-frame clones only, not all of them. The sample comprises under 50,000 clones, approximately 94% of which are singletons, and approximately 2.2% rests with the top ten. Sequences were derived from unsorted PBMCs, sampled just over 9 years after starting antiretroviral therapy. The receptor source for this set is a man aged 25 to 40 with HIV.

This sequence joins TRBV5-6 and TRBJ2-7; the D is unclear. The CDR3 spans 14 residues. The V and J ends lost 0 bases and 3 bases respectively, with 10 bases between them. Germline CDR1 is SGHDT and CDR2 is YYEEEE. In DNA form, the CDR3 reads TGTGCCAGCAGCTTGGGGGCAGCCTTCTACGAGCAGTACTTC. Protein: CASSLGAAFYEQYF.

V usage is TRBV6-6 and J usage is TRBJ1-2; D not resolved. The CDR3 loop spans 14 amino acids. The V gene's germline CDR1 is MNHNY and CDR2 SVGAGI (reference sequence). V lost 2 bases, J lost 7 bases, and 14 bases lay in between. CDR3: CASSYQDAVRGYTF. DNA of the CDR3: TGTGCCAGCAGTTACCAGGACGCCGTACGTGGCTACACCTTC.

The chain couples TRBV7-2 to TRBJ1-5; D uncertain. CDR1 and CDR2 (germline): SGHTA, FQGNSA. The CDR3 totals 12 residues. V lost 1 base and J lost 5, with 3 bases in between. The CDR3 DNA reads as TGTGCCAGCAGCTTAGACGATCAGCCCCAGCATTTT. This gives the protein CASSLDDQPQHF.

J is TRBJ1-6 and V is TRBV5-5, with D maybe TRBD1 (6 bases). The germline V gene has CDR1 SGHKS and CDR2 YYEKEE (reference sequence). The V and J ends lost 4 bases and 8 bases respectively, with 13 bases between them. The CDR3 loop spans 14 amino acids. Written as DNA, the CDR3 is TGTGCCAGCAGCACTCGGGACACGGATTCACCCCTCCACTTT. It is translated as CASSTRDTDSPLHF.

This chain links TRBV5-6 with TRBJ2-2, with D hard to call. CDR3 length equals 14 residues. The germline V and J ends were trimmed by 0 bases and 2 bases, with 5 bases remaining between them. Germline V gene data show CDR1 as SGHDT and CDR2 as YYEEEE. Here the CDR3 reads CASSLVLNTGELFF. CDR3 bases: TGTGCCAGCAGCTTGGTCCTAAACACCGGGGAGCTGTTTTTT.

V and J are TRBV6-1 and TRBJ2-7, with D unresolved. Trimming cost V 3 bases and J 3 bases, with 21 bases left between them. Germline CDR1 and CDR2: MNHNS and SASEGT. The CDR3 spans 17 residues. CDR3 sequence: CASSDLRLGLRHYEQYF. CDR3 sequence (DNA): TGTGCCAGCAGTGACTTACGCCTGGGGTTACGACACTACGAGCAGTACTTC.

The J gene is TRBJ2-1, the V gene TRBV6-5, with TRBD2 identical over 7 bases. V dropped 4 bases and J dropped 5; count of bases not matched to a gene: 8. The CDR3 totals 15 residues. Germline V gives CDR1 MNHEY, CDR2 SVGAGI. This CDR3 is CASSFDGRGNNEQFF. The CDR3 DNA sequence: TGTGCCAGCAGTTTCGATGGGCGGGGGAACAATGAGCAGTTCTTC.

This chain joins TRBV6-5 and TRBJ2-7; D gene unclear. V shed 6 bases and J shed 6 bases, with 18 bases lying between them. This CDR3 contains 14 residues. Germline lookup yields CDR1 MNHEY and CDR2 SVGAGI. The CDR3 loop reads CASRMAYGFSEQYV. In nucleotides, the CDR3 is TGTGCCAGCAGGATGGCCTATGGGTTCAGCGAGCAGTACGTC.

In DNA form, the CDR3 reads TGTGCCACACAGGGTGGGAGCTATGGCTACACCTTC. Amino acids: CATQGGSYGYTF. This chain links TRBV15 with TRBJ1-2, with D tentatively TRBD1 (6 bases). V was cut by 9 bases and J by 4 bases, with 12 bases left in between. CDR3 length equals 12 residues. CDR1 and CDR2 from the germline V gene are LNHNV and YYDKDF (reference sequence).

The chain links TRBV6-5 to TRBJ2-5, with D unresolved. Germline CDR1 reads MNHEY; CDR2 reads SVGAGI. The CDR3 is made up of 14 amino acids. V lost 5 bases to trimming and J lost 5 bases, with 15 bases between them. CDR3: CASSPILRRETQYF. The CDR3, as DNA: TGTGCCAGCAGTCCCATTTTGCGGCGGGAGACCCAGTACTTC.

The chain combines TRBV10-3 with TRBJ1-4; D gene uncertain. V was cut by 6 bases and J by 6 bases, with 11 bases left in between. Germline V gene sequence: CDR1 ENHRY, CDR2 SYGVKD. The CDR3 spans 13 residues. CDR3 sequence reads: CAIREAEYEKLFF. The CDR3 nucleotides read TGTGCCATCAGGGAGGCGGAGTATGAAAAACTGTTTTTT.

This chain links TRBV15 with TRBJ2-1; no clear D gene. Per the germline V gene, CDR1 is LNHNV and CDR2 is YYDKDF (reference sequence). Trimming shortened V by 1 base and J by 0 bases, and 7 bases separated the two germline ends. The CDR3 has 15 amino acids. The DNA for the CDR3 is TGTGCCACCAGCAGAGCACAGAGCTCCTACAATGAGCAGTTCTTC. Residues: CATSRAQSSYNEQFF.

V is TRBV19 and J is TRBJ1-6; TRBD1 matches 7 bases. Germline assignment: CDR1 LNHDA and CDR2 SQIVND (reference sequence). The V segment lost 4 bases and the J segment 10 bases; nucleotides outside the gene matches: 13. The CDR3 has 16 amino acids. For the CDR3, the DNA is TGTGCCAGTAGTACATGGACCCAGGGGGGGGAATCACCCCTCCACTTT. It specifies CASSTWTQGGESPLHF. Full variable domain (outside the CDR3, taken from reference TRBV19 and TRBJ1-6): DGGITQSPKYLFRKEGQNVTLSCEQNLNHDAMYWYRQDPGQGLRLIYYSQIVNDFQKGDIAEGYSVSREKKESFPLTVTSAQKNPTAFYLCASSTWTQGGESPLHFGNGTRLTVT.

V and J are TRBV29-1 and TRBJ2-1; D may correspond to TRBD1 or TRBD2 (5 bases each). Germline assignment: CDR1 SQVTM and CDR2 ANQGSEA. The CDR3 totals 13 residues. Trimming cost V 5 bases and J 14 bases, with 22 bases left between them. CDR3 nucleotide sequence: TGCAGCGTTTACGGGATACGAGTAAGGACAAAGTTCTTC. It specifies CSVYGIRVRTKFF.

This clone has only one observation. CDR3 DNA sequence: TGTGCCAGCAGCGAGGATTCGTACCAAGAGACCCAGTACTTC. It yields the protein CASSEDSYQETQYF. The genes are TRBV9 and TRBJ2-5; D gene uncertain. Germline CDR1 SGDLS, CDR2 YYNGEE. Between the trimmed V and J ends, which lost 3 bases and 0 bases, there was a span of 9 bases. The length of the CDR3 is 14 residues.

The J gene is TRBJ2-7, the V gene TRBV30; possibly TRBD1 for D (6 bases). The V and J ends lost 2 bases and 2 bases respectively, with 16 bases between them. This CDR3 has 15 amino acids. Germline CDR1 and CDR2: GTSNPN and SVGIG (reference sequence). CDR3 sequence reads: CAWSPLSQGTYEQYF. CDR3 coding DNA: TGTGCCTGGAGTCCTTTATCACAGGGAACCTACGAGCAGTACTTC.

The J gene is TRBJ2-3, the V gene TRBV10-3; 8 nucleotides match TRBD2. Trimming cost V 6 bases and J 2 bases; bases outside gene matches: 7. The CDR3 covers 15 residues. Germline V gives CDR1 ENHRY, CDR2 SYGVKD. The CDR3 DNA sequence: TGTGCCATCAGCGAATTAGCGGGACCCACAGATACGCAGTATTTT. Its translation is CAISELAGPTDTQYF.

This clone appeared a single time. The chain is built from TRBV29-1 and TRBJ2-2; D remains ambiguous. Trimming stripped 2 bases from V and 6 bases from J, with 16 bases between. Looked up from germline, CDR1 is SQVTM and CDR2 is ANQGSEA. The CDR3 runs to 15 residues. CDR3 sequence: CSVEPRREPAGELFF. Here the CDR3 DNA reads TGCAGCGTTGAACCCAGAAGGGAACCTGCCGGGGAGCTGTTTTTT.

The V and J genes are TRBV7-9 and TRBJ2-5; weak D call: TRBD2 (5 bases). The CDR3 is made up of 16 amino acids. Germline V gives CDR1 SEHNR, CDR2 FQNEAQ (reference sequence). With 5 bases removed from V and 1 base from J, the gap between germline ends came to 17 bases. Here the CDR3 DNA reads TGTGCCAGCAGCCCTCTGCTACGGGAACTCCAAGAGACCCAGTACTTC. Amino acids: CASSPLLRELQETQYF.

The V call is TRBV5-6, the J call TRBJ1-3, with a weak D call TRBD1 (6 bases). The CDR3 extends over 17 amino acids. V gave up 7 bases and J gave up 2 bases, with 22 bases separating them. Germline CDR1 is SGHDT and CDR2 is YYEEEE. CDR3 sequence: CASSLRGGHWAGNTIYF. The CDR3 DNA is TGTGCCAGCTCCCTCCGGGGGGGACACTGGGCTGGAAACACCATATATTTT.

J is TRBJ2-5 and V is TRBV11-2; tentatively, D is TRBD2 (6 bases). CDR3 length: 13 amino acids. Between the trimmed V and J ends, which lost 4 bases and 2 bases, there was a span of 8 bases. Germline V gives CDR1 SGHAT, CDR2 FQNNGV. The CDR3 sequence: CASSYGRQETQYF. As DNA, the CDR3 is TGTGCCAGCAGCTACGGGAGACAAGAGACCCAGTACTTC. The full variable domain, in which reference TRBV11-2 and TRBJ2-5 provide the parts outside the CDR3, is EAGVAQSPRYKIIEKRQSVAFWCNPISGHATLYWYQQILGQGPKLLIQFQNNGVVDDSQLPKDRFSAERLKGVDSTLKIQPAKLEDSAVYLCASSYGRQETQYFGPGTRLLVL.

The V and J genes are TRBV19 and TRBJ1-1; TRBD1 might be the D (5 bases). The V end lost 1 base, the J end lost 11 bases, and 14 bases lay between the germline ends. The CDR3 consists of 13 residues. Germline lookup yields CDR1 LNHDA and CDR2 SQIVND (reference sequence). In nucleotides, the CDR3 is TGTGCCAGTAGTATAGGCATCAGGGAGCGGGCTTTCTTT. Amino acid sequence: CASSIGIRERAFF.

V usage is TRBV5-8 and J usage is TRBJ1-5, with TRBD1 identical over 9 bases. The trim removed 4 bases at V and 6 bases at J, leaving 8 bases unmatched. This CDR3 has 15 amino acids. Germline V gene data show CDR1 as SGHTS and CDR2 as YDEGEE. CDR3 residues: CASSAGQGRVQPQHF. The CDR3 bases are TGTGCCAGCAGCGCAGGACAGGGGAGGGTTCAGCCCCAGCATTTT.

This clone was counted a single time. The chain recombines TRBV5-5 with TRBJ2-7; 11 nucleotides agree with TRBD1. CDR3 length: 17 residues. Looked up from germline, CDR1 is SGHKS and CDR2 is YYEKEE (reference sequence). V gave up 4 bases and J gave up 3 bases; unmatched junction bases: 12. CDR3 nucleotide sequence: TGTGCCAGCAGCATCACAGCGGCGGGACAGGGGGTCTACGAGCAGTACGTC. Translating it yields CASSITAAGQGVYEQYV.

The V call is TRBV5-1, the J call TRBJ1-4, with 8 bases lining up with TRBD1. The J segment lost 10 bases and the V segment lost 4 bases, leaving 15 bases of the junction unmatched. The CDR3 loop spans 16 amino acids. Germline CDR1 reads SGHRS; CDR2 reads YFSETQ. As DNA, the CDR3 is TGCGCCAGCAGCCTAACTGGACAGGGTGAGATACGAAAACTGTTTTTT. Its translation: CASSLTGQGEIRKLFF.

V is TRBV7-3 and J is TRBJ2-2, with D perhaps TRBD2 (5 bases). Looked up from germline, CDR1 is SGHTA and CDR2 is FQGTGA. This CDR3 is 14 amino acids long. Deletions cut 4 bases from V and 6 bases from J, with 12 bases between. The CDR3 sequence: CASSSGPGAGELFF. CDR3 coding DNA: TGTGCCAGCAGCTCCGGTCCCGGGGCCGGGGAGCTGTTTTTT.

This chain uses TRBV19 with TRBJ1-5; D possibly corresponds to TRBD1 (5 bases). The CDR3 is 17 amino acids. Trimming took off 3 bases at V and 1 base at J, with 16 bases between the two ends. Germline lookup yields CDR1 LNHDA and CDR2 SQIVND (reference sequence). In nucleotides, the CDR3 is TGTGCCAGTAGTATTATAGAGTCAGGGATGAGCAATCAGCCCCAGCATTTT. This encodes CASSIIESGMSNQPQHF.

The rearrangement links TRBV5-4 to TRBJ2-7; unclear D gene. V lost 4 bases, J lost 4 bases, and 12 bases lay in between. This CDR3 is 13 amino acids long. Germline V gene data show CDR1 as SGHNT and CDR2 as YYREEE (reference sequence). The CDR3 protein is CASSSREKYEQYF. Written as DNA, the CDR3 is TGTGCCAGCAGCAGCAGAGAGAAGTACGAGCAGTACTTC.

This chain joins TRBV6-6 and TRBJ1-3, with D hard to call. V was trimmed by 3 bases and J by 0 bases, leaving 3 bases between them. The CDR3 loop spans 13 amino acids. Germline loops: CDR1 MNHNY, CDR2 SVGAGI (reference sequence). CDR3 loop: CASSYYSGNTIYF. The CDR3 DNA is TGTGCCAGCAGTTATTACTCTGGAAACACCATATATTTT.

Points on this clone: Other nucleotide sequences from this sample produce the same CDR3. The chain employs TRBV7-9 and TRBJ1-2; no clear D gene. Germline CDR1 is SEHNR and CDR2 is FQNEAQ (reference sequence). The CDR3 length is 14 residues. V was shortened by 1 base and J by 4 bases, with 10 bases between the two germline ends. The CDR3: CASSLGGGAYGYTF. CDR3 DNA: TGTGCCAGCAGCTTAGGAGGTGGAGCCTATGGCTACACCTTC.

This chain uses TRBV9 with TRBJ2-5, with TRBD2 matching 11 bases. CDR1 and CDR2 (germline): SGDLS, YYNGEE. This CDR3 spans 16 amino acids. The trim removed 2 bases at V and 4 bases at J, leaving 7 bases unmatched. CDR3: CASSVISGGALETQYF. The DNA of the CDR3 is TGTGCCAGCAGCGTCATTAGCGGGGGGGCCTTAGAGACCCAGTACTTC.